This T cell receptor beta chain comes out of a study of blood T cell repertoires in COVID-19. The overall study: The analysed material was cDNA or gDNA that came from T cells, B-cell-depleted T cells, or PBMCs.

The table came from immunoSEQ multiplex PCR; TCRdb's copy has only in-frame clones and leaves some out. Of about 260,000 clones in the sample, around 88% are singletons; the top ten hold roughly 2%. The CDR3 length is 14 residues. Germline-derived CDR1 and CDR2 are SGHTA and FQGNSA. The germline V and J ends were trimmed by 5 bases and 6 bases, with 13 bases remaining between them. The age range of participants was about 18 to 100 years, with residence in under 25 US areas. Recovery among Cohort 3 donors was established by two negative PCRs, clearance, or symptom resolution. The sequence came from a woman between 45 and 60 years old who had recovered from COVID-19. The rearrangement links TRBV7-2 to TRBJ2-2; a possible D gene is TRBD2 (6 bases). Sequencing was done on a sample of PBMCs or T cells enriched from blood (not recorded which). CDR3 in amino acids: CASSTTWRAGELFF. The CDR3 bases are TGTGCCAGCAGCACGACCTGGAGGGCCGGGGAGCTGTTTTTT.